The rows below give T cell receptor beta chains drawn from one sample of a study of identical twins. MiXCR was run by TCRdb on the 5' RACE reads, yielding one entry per CDR3 protein. The repertoire holds about 700,000 distinct CDR3 sequences, with about 9.4% as singletons. Separately, the same data were catalogued under a study of yellow fever vaccine responses in identical twins.

Sequencing used PBMCs. The source is a young woman in good health. Both conserved end residues are part of each CDR3. D genes are given only for firm matches. Not all rows give a size; the values are once, few, many and, for expanded clones, a class.

TRBJ2-7,few,TRBV7-9,NA,TGTGCCAGCAGCTTCCAGGAGCGCGAGCAGTACTTC,CASSFQEREQYF
TRBJ2-5,NA,TRBV3-1,NA,TGTGCCAGCAGCCAAGGATCAGGGCCAGAGACCCAGTACTTC,CASSQGSGPETQYF
TRBJ2-7,NA,TRBV15,NA,TGTGCCACCGGTATCGGGCCTAGCGACTCCTACGAGCAGTACTTC,CATGIGPSDSYEQYF
TRBJ2-3,many,TRBV2,TRBD1,TGTGCCAGCAAGACAGGGCTAAGCACAGATACGCAGTATTTT,CASKTGLSTDTQYF
TRBJ2-3,NA,TRBV18,TRBD2,TGTGCCAGCTCACCCTCCGGGACTAGCGGGGGGAGCACAGATACGCAGTATTTT,CASSPSGTSGGSTDTQYF
TRBJ2-3,NA,TRBV4-1,NA,TGCGCCAGCAGCCAAGTTAGGGCTGGTCCCACGGGTACGCAGTATTTT,CASSQVRAGPTGTQYF
TRBJ2-5,few,TRBV19,NA,TGTGCCAGTAGTATCGGGGTTGCGTACCAAGAGACCCAGTACTTC,CASSIGVAYQETQYF
TRBJ2-3,few,TRBV7-3,NA,TGTGCCAGCAGCCTGGACGGAGACACAGATACGCAGTATTTT,CASSLDGDTDTQYF
TRBJ2-4,few,TRBV11-2,TRBD1,TGTGCCAGCAGCTCCCGCTCGAGCGGACAGGGGATTTTAGCCAAAAACATTCAGTACTTC,CASSSRSSGQGILAKNIQYF
TRBJ1-4,many,TRBV7-2,NA,TGTGCCAGCAGCTTAGGACAGGTGGAAAATGAAAAACTGTTTTTT,CASSLGQVENEKLFF
TRBJ2-6,few,TRBV2,TRBD1,TGTGCCAGCAGCGCCCCGATGACAGGGTCTGGGGCCAACGTCCTGACTTTC,CASSAPMTGSGANVLTF
TRBJ2-1,NA,TRBV20-1,TRBD2,TGCAGTGCTAGAGCCCGGACTAGCGGACACTACAATGAGCAGTTCTTC,CSARARTSGHYNEQFF
TRBJ2-5,NA,TRBV20-1,NA,TGCAGTGCTAGAGTAGGGGGGCAGGCCCAGTACTTC,CSARVGGQAQYF
TRBJ2-3,NA,TRBV15,NA,TGTGCCACCCGAGCGACGGCGGATACGCAGTATTTT,CATRATADTQYF
TRBJ2-5,NA,TRBV20-1,NA,TGCAGTGCTTTCTCCGGGAAGCGTCAGGAAGAGACCCAGTACTTC,CSAFSGKRQEETQYF
TRBJ1-1,many,TRBV29-1,NA,TGCAGCGTCCTACCGGCAGCCCAGGCGAACACTGAAGCTTTCTTT,CSVLPAAQANTEAFF
TRBJ2-2,many,TRBV12-3/TRBV12-4,NA,TGTGCCAGCAGCCCCAGGGGCAGCGCGAACACCGGGGAGCTGTTTTTT,CASSPRGSANTGELFF
TRBJ2-7,NA,TRBV20-1,NA,TGCAGTGCTAACATCCCATCCTACGAGCAGTACTTC,CSANIPSYEQYF
TRBJ1-3,many,TRBV12-3/TRBV12-4,NA,TGTGCCAGCAGAACAAGTGGAAACACCATATATTTT,CASRTSGNTIYF
TRBJ1-6,NA,TRBV25-1,NA,TGTGCCAGCAGTGAGCGGATGAGCTCCTATAATTCACCCCTCCACTTT,CASSERMSSYNSPLHF
TRBJ2-2,few,TRBV7-2,TRBD2,TGTGCCAGCAGATATAGCGGGGGGGCGAACACCGGGGAGCTGTTTTTT,CASRYSGGANTGELFF
TRBJ2-1,NA,TRBV10-3,NA,TGTGCCATCAGTGAGTCGGTAGGTAGTAGGAATGAGCAGTTCTTC,CAISESVGSRNEQFF
TRBJ2-5,once,TRBV7-9,NA,TGTGCCAGCAGCTTAATCCCAGAGACCCAGTACTTC,CASSLIPETQYF
TRBJ2-2,NA,TRBV3-1,NA,TGTGCCAGCAGCCAAGAGATAACAGGGCTTAACACCGGGGAGCTGTTTTTT,CASSQEITGLNTGELFF
TRBJ2-6,few,TRBV28,NA,TGTGCCAGCAGTGGCAGGTCTATCTCTGGGGCCAACGTCCTGACTTTC,CASSGRSISGANVLTF
TRBJ2-1,few,TRBV11-2,NA,TGTGCCAGCAGCTTAGCGGGTGCGGGACAGCTCAATGAGCAGTTCTTC,CASSLAGAGQLNEQFF
TRBJ2-7,NA,TRBV6-1,NA,TGTGCCAGCAGTGGTACAGCTAGCTCCTACGAGCAGTACTTC,CASSGTASSYEQYF
TRBJ2-1,NA,TRBV24-1,NA,TGTGCCACCAGTGATAGAGGGGGGGAGCTACTCAATGAGCAGTTCTTC,CATSDRGGELLNEQFF
TRBJ1-6,many,TRBV5-1,NA,TGCGCCAGCAGCGTCACAGCTGATTCACCCCTCCACTTT,CASSVTADSPLHF
TRBJ1-3,NA,TRBV7-8,NA,TGTGCCAGCAGCTTAGGGGCAGGCTCTGGAAACACCATATATTTT,CASSLGAGSGNTIYF
TRBJ1-2,few,TRBV7-2,NA,TGTGCCAGCACGCACGACAGCGGAAACTATGGCTACACCTTC,CASTHDSGNYGYTF
TRBJ2-7,few,TRBV29-1,TRBD2,TGCAGCGTTGCCGCGGGACTAGCGGGGGTAGAGCAGTACTTC,CSVAAGLAGVEQYF
TRBJ2-1,many,TRBV2,NA,TGTGCCAGCGGATCGGGGTCGGACAATGAGCAGTTCTTC,CASGSGSDNEQFF
TRBJ2-3,NA,TRBV9,NA,TGTGCCAGCAGCGTCGGAGGGCTCACAGATACGCAGTATTTT,CASSVGGLTDTQYF
TRBJ2-7,NA,TRBV2,TRBD2,TGTGCCAGCAGTGAAAGGCTAGCGGGGCGAGAGCAGTACTTC,CASSERLAGREQYF
TRBJ2-1,NA,TRBV11-1,TRBD2,TGTGCCAGCAGCTTAGGGCAGGGAGCTAGCGGGGGGCCGTGGAACGAGCAGTTCTTC,CASSLGQGASGGPWNEQFF